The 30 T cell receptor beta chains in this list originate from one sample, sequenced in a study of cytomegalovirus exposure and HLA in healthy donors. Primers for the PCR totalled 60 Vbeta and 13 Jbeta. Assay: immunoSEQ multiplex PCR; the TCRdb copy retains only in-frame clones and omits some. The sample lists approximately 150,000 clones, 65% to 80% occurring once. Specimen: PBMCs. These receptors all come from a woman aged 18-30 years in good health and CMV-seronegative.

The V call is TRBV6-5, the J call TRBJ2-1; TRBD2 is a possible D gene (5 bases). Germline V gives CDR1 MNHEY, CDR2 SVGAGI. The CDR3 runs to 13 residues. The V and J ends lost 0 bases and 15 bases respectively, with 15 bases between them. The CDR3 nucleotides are TGTGCCAGCAGTTACTCTAGCGCACTGGTACCGTTCTTC. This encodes CASSYSSALVPFF.

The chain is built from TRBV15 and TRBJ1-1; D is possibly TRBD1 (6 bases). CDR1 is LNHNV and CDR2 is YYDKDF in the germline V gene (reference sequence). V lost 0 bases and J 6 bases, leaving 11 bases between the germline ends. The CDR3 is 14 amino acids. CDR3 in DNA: TGTGCCACCAGCAGAGATGCGGACAGTCCTGAAGCTTTCTTT. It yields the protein CATSRDADSPEAFF.

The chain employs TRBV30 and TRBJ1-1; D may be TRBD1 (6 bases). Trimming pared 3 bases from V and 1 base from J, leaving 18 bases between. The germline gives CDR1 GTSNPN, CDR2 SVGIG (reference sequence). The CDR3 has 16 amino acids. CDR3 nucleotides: TGTGCCTGGAGGCGCGACAGGAAGGTTCGGAACACTGAAGCTTTCTTT. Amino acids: CAWRRDRKVRNTEAFF.

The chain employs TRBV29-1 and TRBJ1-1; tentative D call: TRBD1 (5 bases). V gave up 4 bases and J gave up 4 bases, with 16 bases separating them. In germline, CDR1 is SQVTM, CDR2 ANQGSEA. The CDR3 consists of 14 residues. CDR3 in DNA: TGCAGCGTTGGTTTGCGAGGAGACAGCACTGAAGCTTTCTTT. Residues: CSVGLRGDSTEAFF.

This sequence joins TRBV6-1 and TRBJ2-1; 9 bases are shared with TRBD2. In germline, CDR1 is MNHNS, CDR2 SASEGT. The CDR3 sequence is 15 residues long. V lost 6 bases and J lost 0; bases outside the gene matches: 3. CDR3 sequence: CASSLAGISYNEQFF. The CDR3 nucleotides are TGTGCCAGCAGCCTAGCGGGAATCTCCTACAATGAGCAGTTCTTC.

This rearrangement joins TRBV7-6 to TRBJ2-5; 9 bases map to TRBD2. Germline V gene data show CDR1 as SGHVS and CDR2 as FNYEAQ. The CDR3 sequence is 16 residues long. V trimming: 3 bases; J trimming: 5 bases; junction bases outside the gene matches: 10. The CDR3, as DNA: TGTGCCAGCAGCTTTTTAGCGGGAGAGCGAGGCGAGACCCAGTACTTC. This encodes CASSFLAGERGETQYF. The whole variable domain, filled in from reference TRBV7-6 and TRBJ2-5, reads GAGVSQSPRYKVTKRGQDVALRCDPISGHVSLYWYRQALGQGPEFLTYFNYEAQQDKSGLPNDRFSAERPEGSISTLTIQRTEQRDSAMYRCASSFLAGERGETQYFGPGTRLLVL.

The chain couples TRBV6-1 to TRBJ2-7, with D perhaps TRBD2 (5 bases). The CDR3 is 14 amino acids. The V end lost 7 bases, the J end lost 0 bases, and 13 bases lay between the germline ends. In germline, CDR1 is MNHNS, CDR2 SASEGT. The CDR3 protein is CASIRGSNSYEQYF. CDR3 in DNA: TGTGCCAGCATCCGCGGGTCGAACTCCTACGAGCAGTACTTC.

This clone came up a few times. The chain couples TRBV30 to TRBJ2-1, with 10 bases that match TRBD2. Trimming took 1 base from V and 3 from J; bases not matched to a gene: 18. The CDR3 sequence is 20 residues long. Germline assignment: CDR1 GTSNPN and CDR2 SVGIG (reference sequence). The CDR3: CAWSASPLAGVRAGYNEQFF. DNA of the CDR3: TGTGCCTGGAGTGCCTCACCGCTAGCGGGAGTCAGGGCGGGCTACAATGAGCAGTTCTTC.

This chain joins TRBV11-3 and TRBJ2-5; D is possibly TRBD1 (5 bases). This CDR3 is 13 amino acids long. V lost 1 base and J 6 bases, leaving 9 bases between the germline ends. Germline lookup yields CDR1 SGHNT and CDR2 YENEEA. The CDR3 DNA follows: TGTGCCAGCAGCTTAGGCAGGGCCCAGACCCAGTACTTC. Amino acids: CASSLGRAQTQYF.

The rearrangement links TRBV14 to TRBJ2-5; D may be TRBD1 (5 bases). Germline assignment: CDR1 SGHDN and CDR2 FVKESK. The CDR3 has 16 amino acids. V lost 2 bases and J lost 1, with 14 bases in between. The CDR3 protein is CASSQLWGGVQETQYF. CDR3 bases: TGTGCCAGCAGCCAACTTTGGGGCGGAGTCCAAGAGACCCAGTACTTC.

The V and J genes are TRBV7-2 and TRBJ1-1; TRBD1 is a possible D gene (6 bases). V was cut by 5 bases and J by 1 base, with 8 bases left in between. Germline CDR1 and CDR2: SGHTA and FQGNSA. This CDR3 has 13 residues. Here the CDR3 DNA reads TGTGCCAGCAGCCCGGGACAGAACACTGAAGCTTTCTTT. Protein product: CASSPGQNTEAFF.

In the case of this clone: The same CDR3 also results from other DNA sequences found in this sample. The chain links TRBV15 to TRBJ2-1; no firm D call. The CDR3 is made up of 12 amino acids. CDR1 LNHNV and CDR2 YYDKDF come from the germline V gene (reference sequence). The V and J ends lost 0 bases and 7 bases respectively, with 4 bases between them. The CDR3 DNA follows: TGTGCCACCAGCAGAGATTCAAATGAGCAGTTCTTC. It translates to CATSRDSNEQFF. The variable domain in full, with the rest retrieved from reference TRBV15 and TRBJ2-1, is DAMVIQNPRYQVTQFGKPVTLSCSQTLNHNVMYWYQQKSSQAPKLLFHYYDKDFNNEADTPDNFQSRRPNTSFCFLDIRSPGLGDTAMYLCATSRDSNEQFFGPGTRLTVL.

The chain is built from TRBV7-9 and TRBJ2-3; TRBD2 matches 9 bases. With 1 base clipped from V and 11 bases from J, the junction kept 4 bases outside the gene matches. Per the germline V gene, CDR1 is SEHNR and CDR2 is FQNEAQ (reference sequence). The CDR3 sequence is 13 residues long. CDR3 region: CASSLEVAGVQYF. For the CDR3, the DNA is TGTGCCAGCAGCTTAGAGGTAGCGGGAGTGCAGTATTTT.

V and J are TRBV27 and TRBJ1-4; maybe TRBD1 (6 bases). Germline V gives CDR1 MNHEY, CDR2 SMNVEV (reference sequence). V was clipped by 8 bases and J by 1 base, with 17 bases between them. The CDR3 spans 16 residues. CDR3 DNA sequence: TGTGCCAGCGGGCCACAGGGTTCTGGAACTAATGAAAAACTGTTTTTT. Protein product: CASGPQGSGTNEKLFF.

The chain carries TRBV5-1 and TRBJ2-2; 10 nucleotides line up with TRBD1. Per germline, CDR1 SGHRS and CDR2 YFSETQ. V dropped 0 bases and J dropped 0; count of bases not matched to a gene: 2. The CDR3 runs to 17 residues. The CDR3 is CASSLGTGGSNTGELFF. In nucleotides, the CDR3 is TGCGCCAGCAGCTTGGGGACAGGGGGTTCGAACACCGGGGAGCTGTTTTTT.

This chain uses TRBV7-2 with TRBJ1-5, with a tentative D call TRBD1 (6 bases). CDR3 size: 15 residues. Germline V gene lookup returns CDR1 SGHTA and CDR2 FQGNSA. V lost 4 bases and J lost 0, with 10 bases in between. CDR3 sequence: CASSYTGFSNQPQHF. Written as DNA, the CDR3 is TGTGCCAGCAGCTACACAGGGTTTAGCAATCAGCCCCAGCATTTT.

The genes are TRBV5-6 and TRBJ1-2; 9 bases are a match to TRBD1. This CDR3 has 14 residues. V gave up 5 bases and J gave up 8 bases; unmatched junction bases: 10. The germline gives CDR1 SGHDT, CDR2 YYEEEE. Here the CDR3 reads CASSRLDRGRGYTF. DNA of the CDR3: TGTGCCAGCAGTCGTCTGGACAGGGGTCGCGGCTACACCTTC.

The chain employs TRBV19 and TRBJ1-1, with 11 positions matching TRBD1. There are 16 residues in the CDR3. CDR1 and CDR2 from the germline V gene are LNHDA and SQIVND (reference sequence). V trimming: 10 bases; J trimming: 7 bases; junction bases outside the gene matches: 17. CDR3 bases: TGTGCCACTATACGGGACAGGGGGTTTCCGTCGATTGAAGCTTTCTTT. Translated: CATIRDRGFPSIEAFF.

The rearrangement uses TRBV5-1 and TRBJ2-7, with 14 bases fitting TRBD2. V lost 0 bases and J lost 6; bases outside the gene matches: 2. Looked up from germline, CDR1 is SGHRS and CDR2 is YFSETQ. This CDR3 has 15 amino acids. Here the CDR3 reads CASSLAGLAGVEQYF. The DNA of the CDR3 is TGCGCCAGCAGCTTGGCGGGACTAGCGGGAGTCGAGCAGTACTTC.

As DNA, the CDR3 is TGTGCCAGCACCATTGGGGAGGGGCACACAGATACGCAGTATTTT. Amino acids: CASTIGEGHTDTQYF. The chain joins TRBV11-2 to TRBJ2-3; the match to TRBD2 covers 7 bases. The junction had 9 bases not matched to a gene; V was cut back by 7 bases and J by 2 bases. The CDR3 spans 15 residues. Germline CDR1 and CDR2: SGHAT and FQNNGV.

This CDR3 is CATMERDSSYEQYF. CDR3 in DNA: TGTGCCACCATGGAAAGGGACAGCTCCTACGAGCAGTACTTC. V usage is TRBV15 and J usage is TRBJ2-7, with 7 bases identical to TRBD1. This CDR3 comprises 14 residues. CDR1 and CDR2 from the germline V gene are LNHNV and YYDKDF (reference sequence). V shed 7 bases and J 0 bases; nucleotides not matched to a gene: 6. The full variable domain, in which reference TRBV15 and TRBJ2-7 provide the parts outside the CDR3, is DAMVIQNPRYQVTQFGKPVTLSCSQTLNHNVMYWYQQKSSQAPKLLFHYYDKDFNNEADTPDNFQSRRPNTSFCFLDIRSPGLGDTAMYLCATMERDSSYEQYFGPGTRLTVT.

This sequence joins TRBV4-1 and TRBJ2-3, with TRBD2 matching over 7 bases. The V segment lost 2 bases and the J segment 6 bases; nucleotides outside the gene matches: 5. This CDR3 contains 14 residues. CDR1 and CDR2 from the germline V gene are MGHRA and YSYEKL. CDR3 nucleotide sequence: TGCGCCAGCAGCCAATTTCCCGGGGGGGATACGCAGTATTTT. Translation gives CASSQFPGGDTQYF.

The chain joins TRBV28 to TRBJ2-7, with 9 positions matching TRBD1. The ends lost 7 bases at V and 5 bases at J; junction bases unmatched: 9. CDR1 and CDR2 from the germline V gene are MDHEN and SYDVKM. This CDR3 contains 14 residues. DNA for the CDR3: TGTGCCAGCATTACCGGGACAGGGTGGAACGAGCAGTACTTC. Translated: CASITGTGWNEQYF.

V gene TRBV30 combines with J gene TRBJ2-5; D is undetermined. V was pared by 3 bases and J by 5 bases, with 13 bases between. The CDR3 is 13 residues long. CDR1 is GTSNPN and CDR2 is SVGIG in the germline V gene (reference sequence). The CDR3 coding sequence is TGTGCCTGGAGGGGCTTGTTTCGGGAGACCCAGTACTTC. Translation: CAWRGLFRETQYF.

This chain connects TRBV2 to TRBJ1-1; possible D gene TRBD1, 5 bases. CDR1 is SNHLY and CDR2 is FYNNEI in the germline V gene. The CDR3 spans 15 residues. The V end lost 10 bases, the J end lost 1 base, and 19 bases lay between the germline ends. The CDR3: CAIPGYGDSNTEAFF. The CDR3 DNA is TGTGCCATCCCGGGGTATGGGGACTCGAACACTGAAGCTTTCTTT.

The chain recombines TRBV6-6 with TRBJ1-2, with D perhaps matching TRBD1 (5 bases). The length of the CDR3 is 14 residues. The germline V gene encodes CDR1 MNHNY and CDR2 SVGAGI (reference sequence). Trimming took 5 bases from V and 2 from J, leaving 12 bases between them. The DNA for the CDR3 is TGTGCCAGCAGTCACCAGACAGAGAACTATGGCTACACCTTC. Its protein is CASSHQTENYGYTF.

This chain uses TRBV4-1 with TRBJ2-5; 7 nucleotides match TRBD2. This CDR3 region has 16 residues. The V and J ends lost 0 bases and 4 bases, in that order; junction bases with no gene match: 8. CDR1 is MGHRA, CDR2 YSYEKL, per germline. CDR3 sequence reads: CASSQDEARGVETQYF. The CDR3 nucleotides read TGCGCCAGCAGCCAAGATGAGGCCCGGGGGGTAGAGACCCAGTACTTC.

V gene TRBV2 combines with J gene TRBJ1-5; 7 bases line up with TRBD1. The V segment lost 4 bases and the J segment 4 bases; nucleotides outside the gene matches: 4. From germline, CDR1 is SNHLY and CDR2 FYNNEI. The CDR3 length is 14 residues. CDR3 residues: CASSVEGQNQPQHF. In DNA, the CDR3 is TGTGCCAGCAGTGTTGAGGGACAGAATCAGCCCCAGCATTTT.

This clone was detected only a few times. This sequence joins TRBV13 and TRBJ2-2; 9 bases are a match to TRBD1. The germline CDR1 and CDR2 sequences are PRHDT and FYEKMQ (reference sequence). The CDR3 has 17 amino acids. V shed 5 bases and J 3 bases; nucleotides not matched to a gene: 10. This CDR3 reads CASSIWGQGGHTGELFF. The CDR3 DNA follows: TGTGCCAGCAGCATATGGGGACAGGGCGGGCACACCGGGGAGCTGTTTTTT.

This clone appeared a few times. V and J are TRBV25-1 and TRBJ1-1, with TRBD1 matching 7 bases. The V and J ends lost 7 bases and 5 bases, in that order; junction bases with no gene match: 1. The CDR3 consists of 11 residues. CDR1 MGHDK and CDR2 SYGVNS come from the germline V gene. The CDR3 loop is CASKTGTEAFF. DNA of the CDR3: TGTGCCAGCAAGACAGGGACTGAAGCTTTCTTT.